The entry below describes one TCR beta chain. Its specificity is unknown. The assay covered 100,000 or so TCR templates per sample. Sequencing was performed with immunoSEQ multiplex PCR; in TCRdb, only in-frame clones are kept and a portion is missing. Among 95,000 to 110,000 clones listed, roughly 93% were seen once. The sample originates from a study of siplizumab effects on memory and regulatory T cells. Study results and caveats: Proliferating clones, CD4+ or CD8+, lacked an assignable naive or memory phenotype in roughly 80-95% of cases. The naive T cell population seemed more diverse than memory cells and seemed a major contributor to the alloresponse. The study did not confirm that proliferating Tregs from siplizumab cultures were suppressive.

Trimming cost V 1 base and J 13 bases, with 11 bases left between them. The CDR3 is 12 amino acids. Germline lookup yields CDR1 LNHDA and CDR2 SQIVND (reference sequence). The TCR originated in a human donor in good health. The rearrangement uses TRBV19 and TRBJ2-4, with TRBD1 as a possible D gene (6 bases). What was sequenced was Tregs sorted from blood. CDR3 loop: CASSIGQGPQYF. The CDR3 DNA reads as TGTGCCAGTAGTATAGGGCAGGGGCCACAGTACTTC.